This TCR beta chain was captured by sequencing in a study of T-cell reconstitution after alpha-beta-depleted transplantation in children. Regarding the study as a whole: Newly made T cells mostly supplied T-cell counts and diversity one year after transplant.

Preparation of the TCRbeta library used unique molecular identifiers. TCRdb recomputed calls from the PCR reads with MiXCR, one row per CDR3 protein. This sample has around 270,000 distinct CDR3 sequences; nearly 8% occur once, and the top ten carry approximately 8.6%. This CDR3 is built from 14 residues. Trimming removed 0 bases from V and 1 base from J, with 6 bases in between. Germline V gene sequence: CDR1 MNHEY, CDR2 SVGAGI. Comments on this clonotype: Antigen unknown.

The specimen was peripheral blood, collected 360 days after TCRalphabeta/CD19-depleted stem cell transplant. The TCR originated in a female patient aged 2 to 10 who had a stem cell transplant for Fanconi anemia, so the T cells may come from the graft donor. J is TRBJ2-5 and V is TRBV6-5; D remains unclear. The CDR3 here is CASSYSTLQETQYF. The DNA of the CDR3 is TGTGCCAGCAGTTACTCGACACTCCAAGAGACCCAGTACTTC.